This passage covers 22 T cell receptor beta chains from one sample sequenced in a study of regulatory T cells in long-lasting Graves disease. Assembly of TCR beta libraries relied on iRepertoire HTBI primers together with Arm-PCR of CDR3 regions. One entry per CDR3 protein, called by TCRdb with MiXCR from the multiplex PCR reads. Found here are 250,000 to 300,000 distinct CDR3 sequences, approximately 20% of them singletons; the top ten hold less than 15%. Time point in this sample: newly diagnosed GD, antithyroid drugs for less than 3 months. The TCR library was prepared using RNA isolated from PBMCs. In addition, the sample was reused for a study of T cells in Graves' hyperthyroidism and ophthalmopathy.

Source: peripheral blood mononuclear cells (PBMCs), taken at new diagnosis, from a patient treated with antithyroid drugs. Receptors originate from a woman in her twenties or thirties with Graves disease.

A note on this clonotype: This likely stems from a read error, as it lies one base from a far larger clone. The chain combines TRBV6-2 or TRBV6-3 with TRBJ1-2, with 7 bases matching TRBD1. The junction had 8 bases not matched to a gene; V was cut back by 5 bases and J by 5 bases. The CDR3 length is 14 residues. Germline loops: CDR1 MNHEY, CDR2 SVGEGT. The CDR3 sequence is CASSGMTGSYGYTF. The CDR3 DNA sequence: TGTGCCAGCAGTGGAATGACAGGGTCGTATGGCTACACCTTC.

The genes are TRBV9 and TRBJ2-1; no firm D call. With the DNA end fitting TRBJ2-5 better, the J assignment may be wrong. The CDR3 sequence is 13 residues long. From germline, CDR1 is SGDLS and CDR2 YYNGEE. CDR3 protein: CASSVPPQETQYF. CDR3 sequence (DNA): TGTGCCAGCAGCGTACCCCCCCAAGAGACCCAGTACTTC.

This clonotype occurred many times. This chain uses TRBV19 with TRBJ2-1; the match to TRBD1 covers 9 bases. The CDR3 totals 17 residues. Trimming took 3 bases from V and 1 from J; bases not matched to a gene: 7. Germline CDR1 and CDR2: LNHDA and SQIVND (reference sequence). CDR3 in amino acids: CASSIFYGTGSYNEQFF. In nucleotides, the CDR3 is TGTGCCAGTAGTATCTTCTATGGGACAGGGTCCTACAATGAGCAGTTCTTC.

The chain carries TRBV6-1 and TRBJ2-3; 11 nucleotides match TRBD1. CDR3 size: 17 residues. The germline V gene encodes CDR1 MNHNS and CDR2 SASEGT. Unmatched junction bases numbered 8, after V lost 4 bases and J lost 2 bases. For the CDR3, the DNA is TGTGCCAGCAGTGGGGCGGGGGACAGGGGGTTCACAGATACGCAGTATTTT. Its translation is CASSGAGDRGFTDTQYF.

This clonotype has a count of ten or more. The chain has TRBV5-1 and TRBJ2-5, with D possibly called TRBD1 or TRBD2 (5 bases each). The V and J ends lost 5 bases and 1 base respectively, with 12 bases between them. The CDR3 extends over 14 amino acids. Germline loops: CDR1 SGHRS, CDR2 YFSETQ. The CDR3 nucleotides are TGCGCCAGCAGGTATGGGACGGCCCAAGAGACCCAGTACTTC. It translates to CASRYGTAQETQYF. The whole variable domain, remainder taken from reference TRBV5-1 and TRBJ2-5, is KAGVTQTPRYLIKTRGQQVTLSCSPISGHRSVSWYQQTPGQGLQFLFEYFSETQRNKGNFPGRFSGRQFSNSRSEMNVSTLELGDSALYLCASRYGTAQETQYFGPGTRLLVL.

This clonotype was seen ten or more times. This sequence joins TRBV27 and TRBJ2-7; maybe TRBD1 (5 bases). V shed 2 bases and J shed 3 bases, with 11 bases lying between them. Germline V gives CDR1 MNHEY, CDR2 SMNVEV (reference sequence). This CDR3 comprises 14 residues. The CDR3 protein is CASSLGAGIYEQYF. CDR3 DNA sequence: TGTGCCAGCAGTTTAGGGGCAGGGATCTACGAGCAGTACTTC.

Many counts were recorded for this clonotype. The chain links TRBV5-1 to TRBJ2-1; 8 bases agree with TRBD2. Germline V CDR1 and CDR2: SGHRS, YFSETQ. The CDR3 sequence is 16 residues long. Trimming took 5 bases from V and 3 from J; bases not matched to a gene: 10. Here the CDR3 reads CASREGTGGHYNEQFF. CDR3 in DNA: TGCGCCAGCAGGGAGGGGACGGGGGGGCACTACAATGAGCAGTTCTTC. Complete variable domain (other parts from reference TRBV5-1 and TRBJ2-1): KAGVTQTPRYLIKTRGQQVTLSCSPISGHRSVSWYQQTPGQGLQFLFEYFSETQRNKGNFPGRFSGRQFSNSRSEMNVSTLELGDSALYLCASREGTGGHYNEQFFGPGTRLTVL.

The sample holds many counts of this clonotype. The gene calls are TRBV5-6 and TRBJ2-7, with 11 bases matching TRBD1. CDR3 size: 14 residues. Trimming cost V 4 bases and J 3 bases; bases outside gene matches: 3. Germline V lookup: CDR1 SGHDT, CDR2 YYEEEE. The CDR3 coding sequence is TGTGCCAGCAGCCCGGACAGGGGGCTCTACGAGCAGTACTTC. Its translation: CASSPDRGLYEQYF.

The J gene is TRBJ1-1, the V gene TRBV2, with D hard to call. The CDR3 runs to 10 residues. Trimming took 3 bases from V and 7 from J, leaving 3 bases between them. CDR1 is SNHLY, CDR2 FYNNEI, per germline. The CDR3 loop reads CASSDFEAFF. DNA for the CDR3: TGTGCCAGCAGTGATTTTGAAGCTTTCTTT.

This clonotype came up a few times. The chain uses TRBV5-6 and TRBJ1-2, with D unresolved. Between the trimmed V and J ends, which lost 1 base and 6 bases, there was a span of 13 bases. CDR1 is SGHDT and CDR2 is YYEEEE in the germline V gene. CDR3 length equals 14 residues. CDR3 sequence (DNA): TGTGCCAGCAGCTTGTGGCAGTACCACAATGGCTACACCTTC. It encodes CASSLWQYHNGYTF.

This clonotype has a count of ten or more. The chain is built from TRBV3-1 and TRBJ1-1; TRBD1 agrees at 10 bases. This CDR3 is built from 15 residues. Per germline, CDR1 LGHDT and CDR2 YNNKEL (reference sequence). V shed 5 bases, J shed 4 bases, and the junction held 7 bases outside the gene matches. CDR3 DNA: TGTGCCAGCAGCAACCGACAGGGGGCGGGCACTGAAGCTTTCTTT. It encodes CASSNRQGAGTEAFF.

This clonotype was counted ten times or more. The DNA for the CDR3 is TGCAGTGCCAGGTTTAGCGGGGGCCATCTGCAGTTCTTC. Translation: CSARFSGGHLQFF. V usage is TRBV20-1 and J usage is TRBJ2-1; the match to TRBD2 covers 9 bases. V shed 6 bases, J shed 12 bases, and the junction held 12 bases outside the gene matches. CDR1 and CDR2 from the germline V gene are DFQATT and SNEGSKA (reference sequence). This CDR3 has 13 residues.

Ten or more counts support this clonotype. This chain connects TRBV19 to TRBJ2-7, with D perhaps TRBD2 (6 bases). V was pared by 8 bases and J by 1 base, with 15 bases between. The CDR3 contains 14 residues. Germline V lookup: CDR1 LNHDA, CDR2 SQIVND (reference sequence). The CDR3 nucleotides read TGTGCCAGTGGGGCCGGGACTGGGTCCTACGAGCAGTACTTC. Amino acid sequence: CASGAGTGSYEQYF. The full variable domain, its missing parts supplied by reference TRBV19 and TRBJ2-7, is DGGITQSPKYLFRKEGQNVTLSCEQNLNHDAMYWYRQDPGQGLRLIYYSQIVNDFQKGDIAEGYSVSREKKESFPLTVTSAQKNPTAFYLCASGAGTGSYEQYFGPGTRLTVT.

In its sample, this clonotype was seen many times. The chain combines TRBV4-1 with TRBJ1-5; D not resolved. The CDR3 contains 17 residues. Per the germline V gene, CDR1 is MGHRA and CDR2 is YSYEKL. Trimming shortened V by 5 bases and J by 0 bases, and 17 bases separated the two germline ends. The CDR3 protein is CASSRTPGGNSNQPQHF. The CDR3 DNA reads TGCGCCAGCAGCAGGACGCCGGGAGGGAATAGCAATCAGCCCCAGCATTTT.

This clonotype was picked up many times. In DNA form, the CDR3 reads TGCAGTGCTACCCTAGGACTCCACGACGAGCAGTACTTC. Its protein is CSATLGLHDEQYF. J is TRBJ2-7 and V is TRBV20-1, with D possibly being TRBD2 (5 bases). Germline loops: CDR1 DFQATT, CDR2 SNEGSKA (reference sequence). Trimming took 4 bases from V and 5 from J, leaving 15 bases between them. The CDR3 runs to 13 residues.

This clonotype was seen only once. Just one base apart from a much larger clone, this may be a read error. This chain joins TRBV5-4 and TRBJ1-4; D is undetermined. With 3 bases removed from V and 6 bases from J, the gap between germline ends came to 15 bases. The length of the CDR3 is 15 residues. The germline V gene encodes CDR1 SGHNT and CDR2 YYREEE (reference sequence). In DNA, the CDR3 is TGTGCCAGCAGCTCCTCGGTGGGGTCAGATGAAAAACTGTTTTTT. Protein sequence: CASSSSVGSDEKLFF. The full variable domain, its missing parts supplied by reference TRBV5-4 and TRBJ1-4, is ETGVTQSPTHLIKTRGQQVTLRCSSQSGHNTVSWYQQALGQGPQFIFQYYREEENGRGNFPPRFSGLQFPNYSSELNVNALELDDSALYLCASSSSVGSDEKLFFGSGTQLSVL.

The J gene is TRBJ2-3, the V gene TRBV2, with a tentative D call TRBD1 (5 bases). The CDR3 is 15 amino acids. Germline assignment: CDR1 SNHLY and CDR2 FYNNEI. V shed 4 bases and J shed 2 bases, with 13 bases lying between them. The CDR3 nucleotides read TGTGCCAGCAGTGCACGACAGCAGAACACAGATACGCAGTATTTT. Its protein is CASSARQQNTDTQYF.

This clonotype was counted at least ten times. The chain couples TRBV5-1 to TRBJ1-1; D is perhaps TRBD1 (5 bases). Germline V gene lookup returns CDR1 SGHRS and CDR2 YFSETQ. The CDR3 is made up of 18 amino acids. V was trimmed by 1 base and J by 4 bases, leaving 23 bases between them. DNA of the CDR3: TGCGCCAGCAGCTTGTTTGTCGCCAGGGCTAGTGGGGGCACTGAAGCTTTCTTT. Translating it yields CASSLFVARASGGTEAFF.

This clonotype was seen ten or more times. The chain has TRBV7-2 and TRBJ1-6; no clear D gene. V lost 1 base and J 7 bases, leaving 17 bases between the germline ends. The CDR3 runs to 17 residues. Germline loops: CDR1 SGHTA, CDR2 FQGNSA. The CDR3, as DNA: TGTGCCAGCAGCTTAGGGTATGTCGGCACGACCAATTCACCCCTCCACTTT. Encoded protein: CASSLGYVGTTNSPLHF.

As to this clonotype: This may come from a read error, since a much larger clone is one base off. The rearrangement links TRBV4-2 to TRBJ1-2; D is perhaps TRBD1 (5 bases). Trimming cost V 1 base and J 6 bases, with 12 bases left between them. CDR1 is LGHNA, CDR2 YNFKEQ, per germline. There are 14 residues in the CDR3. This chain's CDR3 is CASSQGSGRDGYTF. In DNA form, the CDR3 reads TGTGCCAGCAGCCAAGGTTCAGGGAGAGATGGCTACACCTTC.

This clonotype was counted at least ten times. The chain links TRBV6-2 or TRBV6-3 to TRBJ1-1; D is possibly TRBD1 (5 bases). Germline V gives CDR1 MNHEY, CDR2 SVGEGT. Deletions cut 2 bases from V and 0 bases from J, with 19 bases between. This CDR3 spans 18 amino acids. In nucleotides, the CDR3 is TGTGCCAGCAGTTACAGTGGGGGGAAGCGGGCGATGAACACTGAAGCTTTCTTT. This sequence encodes CASSYSGGKRAMNTEAFF.

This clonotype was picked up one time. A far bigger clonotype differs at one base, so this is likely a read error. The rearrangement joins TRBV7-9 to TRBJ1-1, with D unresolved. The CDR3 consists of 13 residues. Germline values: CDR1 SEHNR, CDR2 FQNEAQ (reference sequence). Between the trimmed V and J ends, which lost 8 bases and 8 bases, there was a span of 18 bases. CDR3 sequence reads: CASGIDLAREAFF. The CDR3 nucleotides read TGTGCCAGCGGCATTGACTTAGCTCGGGAAGCTTTCTTT. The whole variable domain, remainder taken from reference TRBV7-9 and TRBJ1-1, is DTGVSQNPRHKITKRGQNVTFRCDPISEHNRLYWYRQTLGQGPEFLTYFQNEAQLEKSRLLSDRFSAERPKGSFSTLEIQRTEQGDSAMYLCASGIDLAREAFFGQGTRLTVV.